This T cell receptor beta chain was captured by sequencing in a study of shared clonotypes between healthy human individuals. Of note for this clone: Different DNA sequences within this sample yield the same CDR3.

Clones were sequenced by immunoSEQ multiplex PCR, and TCRdb holds only the in-frame ones, with some missing. The sample holds some 1 million clones, around four fifths seen once. The sample taken for sequencing was memory CD4+ T cells sorted from blood. Subset meaning: CD45RA-negative fraction. This sequence originates from a man aged 18-30 years in good health.

The CDR3 bases are TGCGCCAGCAGCCCCGAAGGATCTGGAAACACCATATATTTT. As protein: CASSPEGSGNTIYF. The J gene is TRBJ1-3, the V gene TRBV5-1; D not certain. The CDR3 loop spans 14 amino acids. V lost 4 bases and J lost 1, with 9 bases in between. The V gene's germline CDR1 is SGHRS and CDR2 YFSETQ.